One sample yielded the 8 T cell receptor beta chains listed below, sequenced in a study of beta chain features in type 1 diabetes. Study observations and caveats: TCRB CDR3s from Type 1 diabetes patients were moderately but significantly shorter in all four CD4+ subsets.

For these receptors, no antigen is known. Reverse transcription of all isolated RNA meant that expressed TCRB transcripts were sequenced. Assay used: immunoSEQ multiplex PCR; TCRdb lists only in-frame clones, some missing. The profile shows 500,000 to 800,000 clones, about an eighth of them singletons. The sequencing input was naive CD4+ T cells from blood. Receptor source: a man aged 30 to 39 with type 1 diabetes.

This clone was seen a handful of times. V and J are TRBV29-1 and TRBJ2-7, with D perhaps matching TRBD1 (5 bases). V was shortened by 5 bases and J by 0 bases, with 11 bases between the two germline ends. Germline V gene lookup returns CDR1 SQVTM and CDR2 ANQGSEA. This CDR3 spans 13 amino acids. The CDR3 here is CSVRQRFSYEQYF. In DNA form, the CDR3 reads TGCAGCGTTAGACAGCGCTTCTCCTACGAGCAGTACTTC.

This clone has a handful of counts. The chain links TRBV6-5 to TRBJ2-5; perhaps D is TRBD1 or TRBD2 (5 bases each). Per the germline V gene, CDR1 is MNHEY and CDR2 is SVGAGI. V lost 7 bases, J lost 5 bases, and 11 bases lay in between. This CDR3 region has 12 residues. The CDR3 here is CASIGAEETQYF. The CDR3 bases are TGTGCCAGCATCGGGGCGGAGGAGACCCAGTACTTC.

CDR3 nucleotides: TGTGCCACCCTCCGGGACAGGGGAAGCGATGAGCAGTTCTTC. Amino acid sequence: CATLRDRGSDEQFF. The genes are TRBV2 and TRBJ2-1, with 10 bases that match TRBD1. The CDR3 spans 14 residues. Germline V gene data show CDR1 as SNHLY and CDR2 as FYNNEI. J lost 8 bases, V lost 10 bases, and 11 bases had no gene match.

The sample holds a few counts of this clone. This rearrangement joins TRBV6-6 to TRBJ1-4; TRBD1 might be the D (5 bases). Trimming removed 7 bases from V and 6 bases from J, with 15 bases in between. Per the germline V gene, CDR1 is MNHNY and CDR2 is SVGAGI (reference sequence). This CDR3 spans 14 amino acids. The CDR3 DNA reads as TGTGCCAGCAATTTACGGGGGATTGATGAAAAACTGTTTTTT. Protein: CASNLRGIDEKLFF.

This clone was found a few times. This chain connects TRBV18 to TRBJ2-7; D remains ambiguous. Trimming took 3 bases from V and 5 from J, leaving 11 bases between them. CDR3 size: 13 residues. Germline CDR1 and CDR2: KGHSH and LQKENI. The CDR3: CASSPTDQNEQYF. The CDR3 DNA follows: TGTGCCAGCTCACCTACGGACCAAAACGAGCAGTACTTC.

The chain employs TRBV6-1 and TRBJ2-3; 10 nucleotides match TRBD1. CDR1 and CDR2 from the germline V gene are MNHNS and SASEGT. The CDR3 totals 15 residues. The J segment lost 4 bases and the V segment lost 3 bases, leaving 4 bases of the junction unmatched. The CDR3 protein is CASSEGDRGPDTQYF. CDR3 coding DNA: TGTGCCAGCAGTGAGGGGGACAGGGGCCCAGATACGCAGTATTTT.

This clone was counted only a few times. Other DNA variants within this sample encode the same CDR3. This sequence joins TRBV18 and TRBJ2-1; the match to TRBD1 covers 9 bases. This CDR3 has 15 amino acids. The V and J ends lost 3 bases and 0 bases, in that order; junction bases with no gene match: 0. Germline V gene data show CDR1 as KGHSH and CDR2 as LQKENI. The CDR3 is CASSPTGGSYNEQFF. In nucleotides, the CDR3 is TGTGCCAGCTCACCGACAGGGGGCTCCTACAATGAGCAGTTCTTC. The whole variable domain, remainder taken from reference TRBV18 and TRBJ2-1, is NAGVMQNPRHLVRRRGQEARLRCSPMKGHSHVYWYRQLPEEGLKFMVYLQKENIIDESGMPKERFSAEFPKEGPSILRIQQVVRGDSAAYFCASSPTGGSYNEQFFGPGTRLTVL.

This clone appeared a few times. CDR3 sequence (DNA): TGTGCCAGTAGTATGACAGGGCTTCGAGAGACCCAGTACTTC. Residues: CASSMTGLRETQYF. The chain uses TRBV19 and TRBJ2-5; the match to TRBD1 covers 7 bases. Per the germline V gene, CDR1 is LNHDA and CDR2 is SQIVND (reference sequence). CDR3 size: 14 residues. Losses at the gene ends were 3 bases for V and 4 bases for J; bases not matched to a gene: 5. The full variable domain, its missing parts supplied by reference TRBV19 and TRBJ2-5, is DGGITQSPKYLFRKEGQNVTLSCEQNLNHDAMYWYRQDPGQGLRLIYYSQIVNDFQKGDIAEGYSVSREKKESFPLTVTSAQKNPTAFYLCASSMTGLRETQYFGPGTRLLVL.